The entry that follows covers one TCR beta chain sequence. Noted treatment: oral pan-JAK inhibitor, 5-10 mg twice daily. The data belong to a study of CD8+ T cells in alopecia areata. In each case, RNA was isolated and then reverse transcribed into cDNA as the sequencing template. The table came from immunoSEQ multiplex PCR; TCRdb's copy has only in-frame clones and leaves some out. The table has some 200,000 clones, 55% to 70% seen once; the top ten hold about 5.5%. Germline-derived CDR1 and CDR2 are SQVTM and ANQGSEA. The CDR3 sequence is 14 residues long. V was pared by 8 bases and J by 1 base, with 18 bases between.

Sequences were derived from CD4+ T cells sorted from blood, sampled at week 24, from a patient treated with tofacitinib. This clonotype was sampled from a human donor with alopecia areata. This sequence joins TRBV29-1 and TRBJ2-7; TRBD1 is a possible D gene (6 bases). The CDR3 sequence is CSSKYRADSYEQYF. The CDR3 coding sequence is TGCAGCTCCAAATACAGGGCTGATTCCTACGAGCAGTACTTC.